Listed below are T cell receptor beta chains from one sample, sequenced in a study of T cell responses to AZD1222 COVID-19 vaccine. Assay used: immunoSEQ multiplex PCR; TCRdb lists only in-frame clones, some missing. The sample has 100,000 to 150,000 clones; roughly 90% are singletons. The material was peripheral blood, obtained on day 0 of AZD1222 vaccination. These receptors were obtained from an adult in good health. The CDR3 runs from the conserved cysteine through the conserved F or W. Fields, in order: D gene, clone size, V gene, J gene, CDR3 protein, CDR3 DNA. The D gene is left open where the match is weak. Size values are once, few and many counts, or a class for expanded clones, and some rows have none.

D: NA
size: NA
V: TRBV5-1
J: TRBJ2-1
CDR3: CASSFIAGDPTDEQFF
DNA: TGCGCCAGCAGCTTCATAGCCGGGGACCCCACCGATGAGCAGTTCTTC

D: NA
size: few
V: TRBV7-3
J: TRBJ1-1
CDR3: CASSLMGQGITEAFF
DNA: TGTGCCAGCAGCTTAATGGGCCAGGGGATCACTGAAGCTTTCTTT

D: TRBD1
size: NA
V: TRBV29-1
J: TRBJ2-7
CDR3: CSVEPRGLNVYEQYF
DNA: TGCAGCGTTGAACCCAGGGGGCTGAATGTGTACGAGCAGTACTTC

D: TRBD1
size: NA
V: TRBV30
J: TRBJ1-5
CDR3: CAWGYNKDRVLRGPQHF
DNA: TGTGCCTGGGGCTACAACAAGGACAGGGTTCTCCGGGGGCCCCAGCATTTT

D: NA
size: NA
V: TRBV11-2
J: TRBJ1-1
CDR3: CASSLKVENTEAFF
DNA: TGTGCCAGCAGCTTAAAAGTTGAGAACACTGAAGCTTTCTTT

D: NA
size: NA
V: TRBV28
J: TRBJ2-3
CDR3: CASSFTSLTDTQYF
DNA: TGTGCCAGCAGTTTTACTAGTCTCACAGATACGCAGTATTTT

D: TRBD1
size: NA
V: TRBV6-5
J: TRBJ2-7
CDR3: CASSYRDRGLYEQYF
DNA: TGTGCCAGCAGTTACCGCGACAGGGGGCTTTACGAGCAGTACTTC

D: TRBD2
size: NA
V: TRBV27
J: TRBJ2-1
CDR3: CASSFGPLAEQFF
DNA: TGTGCCAGCAGTTTTGGGCCACTAGCGGAGCAGTTCTTC

D: NA
size: once
V: TRBV29-1
J: TRBJ1-1
CDR3: CSVDNGFEAFF
DNA: TGCAGCGTTGACAACGGATTCGAAGCTTTCTTT

D: NA
size: few
V: TRBV11-3
J: TRBJ2-5
CDR3: CASSTRESQETQYF
DNA: TGTGCCAGCAGCACCCGGGAGAGCCAAGAGACCCAGTACTTC

D: NA
size: NA
V: TRBV6-5
J: TRBJ1-2
CDR3: CASSSSINYGYTF
DNA: TGTGCCAGCAGTAGCAGTATTAACTATGGCTACACCTTC

D: TRBD2
size: NA
V: TRBV11-2
J: TRBJ2-1
CDR3: CASSLGLAGGLGSYNEQFF
DNA: TGTGCCAGCAGCTTAGGCCTAGCGGGGGGGCTAGGGTCCTACAATGAGCAGTTCTTC

D: TRBD1
size: NA
V: TRBV11-3
J: TRBJ2-5
CDR3: CASSPGQMAQETQYF
DNA: TGTGCCAGCAGTCCGGGACAGATGGCCCAAGAGACCCAGTACTTC

D: NA
size: few
V: TRBV6-2/TRBV6-3
J: TRBJ2-5
CDR3: CASSNDAQETQYF
DNA: TGTGCCAGCAGTAACGACGCACAAGAGACCCAGTACTTC

D: TRBD1
size: NA
V: TRBV5-1
J: TRBJ1-2
CDR3: CASSRMDRENGYTF
DNA: TGCGCCAGCAGCCGAATGGACAGGGAGAATGGCTACACCTTC

D: NA
size: NA
V: TRBV18
J: TRBJ1-3
CDR3: CASSPSSSGNTIYF
DNA: TGTGCCAGCTCACCATCCTCCTCTGGAAACACCATATATTTT

D: NA
size: NA
V: TRBV18
J: TRBJ1-5
CDR3: CASTGQINQPQHF
DNA: TGTGCCAGCACTGGACAGATAAATCAGCCCCAGCATTTT

D: NA
size: NA
V: TRBV6-5
J: TRBJ2-2
CDR3: CASSYSAWAGELFF
DNA: TGTGCCAGCAGTTACTCGGCCTGGGCCGGGGAGCTGTTTTTT

D: NA
size: NA
V: TRBV6-5
J: TRBJ1-3
CDR3: CASTANSGNTIYF
DNA: TGTGCCAGCACCGCTAACTCTGGAAACACCATATATTTT

D: NA
size: NA
V: TRBV7-3
J: TRBJ2-5
CDR3: CASSHTPGSRQETQYF
DNA: TGTGCCAGCAGCCACACCCCCGGGAGTCGGCAAGAGACCCAGTACTTC

D: NA
size: many
V: TRBV5-8
J: TRBJ2-3
CDR3: CASSLDPGRVTDTQYF
DNA: TGTGCCAGCAGCTTGGATCCGGGACGGGTCACAGATACGCAGTATTTT

D: TRBD1
size: NA
V: TRBV5-4
J: TRBJ1-4
CDR3: CASSHRGLTNEKLFF
DNA: TGTGCCAGCAGCCACAGGGGTTTGACTAATGAAAAACTGTTTTTT

D: TRBD2
size: NA
V: TRBV5-4
J: TRBJ2-7
CDR3: CASSPELAGVSYEQYF
DNA: TGTGCCAGCAGTCCCGAACTAGCGGGGGTCTCCTACGAGCAGTACTTC

D: NA
size: NA
V: TRBV5-1
J: TRBJ1-1
CDR3: CASSLTGMNTEAFF
DNA: TGCGCCAGCAGCTTGACAGGAATGAACACTGAAGCTTTCTTT

D: NA
size: NA
V: TRBV2
J: TRBJ2-7
CDR3: CASSDWSGGEQYF
DNA: TGTGCCAGCAGTGACTGGTCTGGGGGCGAGCAGTACTTC

D: NA
size: NA
V: TRBV7-3
J: TRBJ1-1
CDR3: CASSPVRNTEAFF
DNA: TGTGCCAGCAGCCCCGTAAGGAACACTGAAGCTTTCTTT

D: NA
size: once
V: TRBV21-1
J: TRBJ1-5
CDR3: CASSKDLADSYRVGMKMGNQPQHF
DNA: TGTGCCAGCAGCAAAGATCTGGCGGATTCATACAGAGTAGGTATGAAGATGGGCAATCAGCCCCAGCATTTT

D: NA
size: NA
V: TRBV28
J: TRBJ1-2
CDR3: CASSLRRGHGIPWYGYTF
DNA: TGTGCCAGCAGTCTCAGAAGGGGACACGGAATCCCTTGGTATGGCTACACCTTC

D: NA
size: once
V: TRBV4-1
J: TRBJ1-1
CDR3: CASSQVGIEAFF
DNA: TGCGCCAGCAGCCAAGTTGGGATTGAAGCTTTCTTT

D: TRBD1
size: NA
V: TRBV9
J: TRBJ2-1
CDR3: CASSPDYRRGNEQFF
DNA: TGTGCCAGCAGCCCAGACTACCGCAGGGGGAATGAGCAGTTCTTC

D: NA
size: NA
V: TRBV5-4
J: TRBJ2-7
CDR3: CASSLRIAAPYEQYF
DNA: TGTGCCAGCAGCTTGAGGATAGCGGCACCCTACGAGCAGTACTTC

D: NA
size: NA
V: TRBV5-1
J: TRBJ2-1
CDR3: CASSTGYNEQFF
DNA: TGCGCCAGCAGCACGGGCTACAATGAGCAGTTCTTC

D: NA
size: NA
V: TRBV5-4
J: TRBJ2-1
CDR3: CASTDQRILYNEQFF
DNA: TGTGCCAGCACCGATCAGCGAATACTATACAATGAGCAGTTCTTC

D: NA
size: NA
V: TRBV27
J: TRBJ2-3
CDR3: CASSPRVSDTQYF
DNA: TGTGCCAGCAGCCCCAGGGTATCAGATACGCAGTATTTT

D: TRBD2
size: once
V: TRBV9
J: TRBJ2-7
CDR3: CASSVDRLAGGNEQYF
DNA: TGTGCCAGCAGCGTAGATCGCCTAGCGGGAGGGAACGAGCAGTACTTC

D: NA
size: NA
V: TRBV27
J: TRBJ2-2
CDR3: CASSLSVPGASTGELFF
DNA: TGTGCCAGCAGTTTATCGGTTCCGGGGGCGAGCACCGGGGAGCTGTTTTTT

D: NA
size: NA
V: TRBV28
J: TRBJ2-7
CDR3: CATLRRGSSYEQYF
DNA: TGTGCCACACTCCGGAGGGGGAGCTCCTACGAGCAGTACTTC

D: NA
size: NA
V: TRBV30
J: TRBJ1-2
CDR3: CAWSLLQGSGYTF
DNA: TGTGCCTGGAGTTTGTTACAGGGTAGTGGCTACACCTTC

D: NA
size: NA
V: TRBV28
J: TRBJ1-1
CDR3: CASRESGMNTEAFF
DNA: TGTGCCAGCAGGGAGTCGGGAATGAACACTGAAGCTTTCTTT

D: NA
size: NA
V: TRBV30
J: TRBJ1-5
CDR3: CAWRVGTVFGNQPQHF
DNA: TGTGCCTGGAGGGTAGGTACGGTTTTTGGCAATCAGCCCCAGCATTTT

D: TRBD2
size: NA
V: TRBV4-3
J: TRBJ2-3
CDR3: CASSQARPSGIWRDTQYF
DNA: TGCGCCAGCAGCCAAGCGAGGCCTAGCGGGATATGGCGGGATACGCAGTATTTT

D: NA
size: few
V: TRBV27
J: TRBJ1-5
CDR3: CASSGRGDSNQPQHF
DNA: TGTGCCAGCAGTGGGCGTGGGGATAGCAATCAGCCCCAGCATTTT

D: NA
size: NA
V: TRBV19
J: TRBJ1-1
CDR3: CASTDLGRARSRNTEAFF
DNA: TGTGCCAGTACCGACCTCGGCAGGGCCCGCTCCCGGAACACTGAAGCTTTCTTT

D: NA
size: few
V: TRBV5-1
J: TRBJ1-1
CDR3: CASSLNQGGGEAFF
DNA: TGCGCCAGCAGCTTAAATCAGGGAGGCGGCGAAGCTTTCTTT

D: TRBD2
size: NA
V: TRBV20-1
J: TRBJ2-1
CDR3: CSASLAGVSYNEQFF
DNA: TGCAGTGCTAGTCTAGCGGGGGTCTCCTACAATGAGCAGTTCTTC

D: NA
size: NA
V: TRBV7-3
J: TRBJ1-1
CDR3: CASSIQGALNTEAFF
DNA: TGTGCCAGCAGCATACAGGGAGCCCTTAACACTGAAGCTTTCTTT

D: TRBD1
size: NA
V: TRBV5-4
J: TRBJ1-2
CDR3: CTSSYYGQGYGYTF
DNA: TGTACCAGCAGCTATTACGGACAGGGGTATGGCTACACCTTC

D: NA
size: once
V: TRBV5-1
J: TRBJ1-2
CDR3: CASSFRRGDGYTF
DNA: TGCGCCAGCAGCTTCCGGAGGGGCGATGGCTACACCTTC

D: NA
size: NA
V: TRBV9
J: TRBJ2-7
CDR3: CASSVPAYEQYF
DNA: TGTGCCAGCAGCGTACCAGCCTACGAGCAGTACTTC

D: NA
size: NA
V: TRBV9
J: TRBJ2-3
CDR3: CASSTGSGSLVDTQYF
DNA: TGTGCCAGCAGCACCGGTAGCGGCTCCCTGGTAGATACGCAGTATTTT

D: NA
size: NA
V: TRBV6-5
J: TRBJ1-2
CDR3: CASGGGRFYGYTF
DNA: TGTGCCAGTGGTGGGGGCCGGTTCTATGGCTACACCTTC

D: NA
size: NA
V: TRBV7-2
J: TRBJ1-2
CDR3: CASSPTINYGYTF
DNA: TGTGCCAGCAGCCCCACAATCAACTATGGCTACACCTTC

D: TRBD2
size: NA
V: TRBV3-1/TRBV3-2
J: TRBJ2-7
CDR3: CASSQGSAGGGEQYF
DNA: TGTGCCAGCAGCCAAGGGTCAGCGGGAGGCGGAGAGCAGTACTTC

D: TRBD2
size: NA
V: TRBV7-2
J: TRBJ2-3
CDR3: CASSPSGRVADTQYF
DNA: TGTGCCAGCAGCCCAAGCGGGAGGGTCGCAGATACGCAGTATTTT

D: NA
size: NA
V: TRBV5-6
J: TRBJ2-5
CDR3: CASSLSQETQYF
DNA: TGTGCCAGCAGCTTGTCACAAGAGACCCAGTACTTC

D: NA
size: NA
V: TRBV19
J: TRBJ2-7
CDR3: CASTSRSYEQYF
DNA: TGTGCCAGTACTAGCCGATCCTACGAGCAGTACTTC

D: NA
size: NA
V: TRBV6-6
J: TRBJ2-1
CDR3: CASSYYQGFSHNEQFF
DNA: TGTGCCAGCAGTTACTATCAGGGCTTTTCCCACAATGAGCAGTTCTTC

D: NA
size: NA
V: TRBV28
J: TRBJ1-1
CDR3: CASSWDVLPEAFF
DNA: TGTGCCAGCAGTTGGGACGTCCTTCCTGAAGCTTTCTTT